This T cell receptor beta chain was recovered during a study of T cells after yellow fever vaccination. TCRdb reprocessed the 5' RACE reads via MiXCR and lists one record per CDR3 protein. Of 75,000 to 100,000 distinct CDR3 sequences listed, approximately 8.4% are singletons. This clonotype was observed a few times. The origin of this receptor is a young man who received the YFV17D yellow fever vaccine. The input for sequencing was CD8+ T cells not binding an NS4B(214-222) dextramer, sorted from PBMCs, taken less than 16 days after the first yellow fever vaccination.

In DNA, the CDR3 is TGTGCCAGTAAGGCTAGAACGGGCCCAGAGACCCAGTACTTC. Translating gives CASKARTGPETQYF. This rearrangement joins TRBV19 to TRBJ2-5; D not resolved. The germline CDR1 and CDR2 sequences are LNHDA and SQIVND (reference sequence). This CDR3 contains 14 residues. Trimming cost V 7 bases and J 4 bases, with 16 bases left between them.